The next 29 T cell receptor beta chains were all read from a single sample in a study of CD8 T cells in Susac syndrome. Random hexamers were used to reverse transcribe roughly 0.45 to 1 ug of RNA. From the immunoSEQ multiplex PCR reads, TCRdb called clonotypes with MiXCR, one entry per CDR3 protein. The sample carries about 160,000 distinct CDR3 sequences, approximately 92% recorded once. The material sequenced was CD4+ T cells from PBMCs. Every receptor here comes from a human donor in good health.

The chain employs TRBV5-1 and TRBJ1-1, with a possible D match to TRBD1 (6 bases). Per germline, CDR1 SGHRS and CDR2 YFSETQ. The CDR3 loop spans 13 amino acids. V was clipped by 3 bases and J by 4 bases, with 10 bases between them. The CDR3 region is CASSWDTATEAFF. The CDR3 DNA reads TGCGCCAGCAGCTGGGACACAGCCACTGAAGCTTTCTTT. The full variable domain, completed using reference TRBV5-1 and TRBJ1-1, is KAGVTQTPRYLIKTRGQQVTLSCSPISGHRSVSWYQQTPGQGLQFLFEYFSETQRNKGNFPGRFSGRQFSNSRSEMNVSTLELGDSALYLCASSWDTATEAFFGQGTRLTVV.

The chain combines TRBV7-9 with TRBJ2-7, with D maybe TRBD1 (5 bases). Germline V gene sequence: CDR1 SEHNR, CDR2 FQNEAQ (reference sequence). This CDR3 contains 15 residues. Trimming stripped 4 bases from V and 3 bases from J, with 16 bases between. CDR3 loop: CASSSPGSGYYEQYF. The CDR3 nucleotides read TGTGCCAGCAGCTCCCCAGGGTCAGGTTACTACGAGCAGTACTTC.

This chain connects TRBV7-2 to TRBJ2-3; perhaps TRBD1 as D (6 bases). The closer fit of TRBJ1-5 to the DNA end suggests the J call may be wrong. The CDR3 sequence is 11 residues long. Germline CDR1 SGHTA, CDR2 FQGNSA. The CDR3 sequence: CASRQGDTQHF. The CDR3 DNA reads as TGTGCCAGCAGACAGGGAGATACGCAGCATTTT.

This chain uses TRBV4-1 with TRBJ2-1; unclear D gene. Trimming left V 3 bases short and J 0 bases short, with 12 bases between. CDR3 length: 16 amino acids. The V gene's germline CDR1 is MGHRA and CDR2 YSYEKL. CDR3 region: CASSQVDMISYNEQFF. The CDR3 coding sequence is TGCGCCAGCAGCCAGGTAGACATGATCTCCTACAATGAGCAGTTCTTC.

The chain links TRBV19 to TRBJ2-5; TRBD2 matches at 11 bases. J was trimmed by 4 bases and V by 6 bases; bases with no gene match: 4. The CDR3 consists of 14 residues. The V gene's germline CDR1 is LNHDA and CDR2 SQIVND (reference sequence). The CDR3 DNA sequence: TGTGCCAGTAGCAGACTAGCGGGGTCAGAGACCCAGTACTTC. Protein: CASSRLAGSETQYF.

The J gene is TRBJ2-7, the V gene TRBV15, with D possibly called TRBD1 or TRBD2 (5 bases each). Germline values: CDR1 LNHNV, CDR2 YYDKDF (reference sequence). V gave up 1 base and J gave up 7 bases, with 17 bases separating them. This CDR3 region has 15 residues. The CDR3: CATSRGEGPWGEQYF. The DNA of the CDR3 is TGTGCCACCAGCAGAGGAGAAGGTCCCTGGGGGGAGCAGTACTTC.

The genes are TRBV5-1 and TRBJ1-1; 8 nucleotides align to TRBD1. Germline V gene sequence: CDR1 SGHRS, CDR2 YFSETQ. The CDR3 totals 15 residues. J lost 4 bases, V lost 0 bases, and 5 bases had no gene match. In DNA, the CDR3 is TGCGCCAGCAGCTTGGCCTTCACAGGGGGCACTGAAGCTTTCTTT. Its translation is CASSLAFTGGTEAFF. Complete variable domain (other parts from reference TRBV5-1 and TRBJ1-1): KAGVTQTPRYLIKTRGQQVTLSCSPISGHRSVSWYQQTPGQGLQFLFEYFSETQRNKGNFPGRFSGRQFSNSRSEMNVSTLELGDSALYLCASSLAFTGGTEAFFGQGTRLTVV.

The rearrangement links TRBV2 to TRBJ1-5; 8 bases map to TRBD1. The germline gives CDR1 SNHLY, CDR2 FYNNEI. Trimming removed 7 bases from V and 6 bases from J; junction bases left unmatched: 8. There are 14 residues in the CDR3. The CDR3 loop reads CASTIGTGGQPQHF. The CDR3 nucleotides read TGTGCCAGCACCATAGGGACAGGCGGTCAGCCCCAGCATTTT.

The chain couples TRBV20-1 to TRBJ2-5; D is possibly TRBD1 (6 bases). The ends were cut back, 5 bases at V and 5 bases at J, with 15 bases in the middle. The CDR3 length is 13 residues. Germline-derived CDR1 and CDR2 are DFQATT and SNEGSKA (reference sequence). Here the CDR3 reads CSAPDRPLETQYF. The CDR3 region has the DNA TGCAGTGCTCCAGACAGGCCACTCGAGACCCAGTACTTC.

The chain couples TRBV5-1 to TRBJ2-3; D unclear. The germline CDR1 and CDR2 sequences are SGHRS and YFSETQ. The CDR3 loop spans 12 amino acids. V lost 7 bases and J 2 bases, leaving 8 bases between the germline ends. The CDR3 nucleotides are TGCGCCAGCTCGGAGTCCACAGATACGCAGTATTTT. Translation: CASSESTDTQYF.

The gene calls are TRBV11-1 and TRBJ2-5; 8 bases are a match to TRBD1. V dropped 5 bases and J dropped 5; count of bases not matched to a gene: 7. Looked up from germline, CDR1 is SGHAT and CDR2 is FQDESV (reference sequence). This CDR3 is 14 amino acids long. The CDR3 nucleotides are TGTGCCAGCAGCACCGCGACAGGGGAGGAGACCCAGTACTTC. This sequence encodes CASSTATGEETQYF.

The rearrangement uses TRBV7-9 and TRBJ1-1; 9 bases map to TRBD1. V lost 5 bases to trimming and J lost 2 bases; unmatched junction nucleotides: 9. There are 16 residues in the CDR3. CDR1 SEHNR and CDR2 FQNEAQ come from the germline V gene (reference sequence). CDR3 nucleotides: TGTGCCAGCAGCCTGACAGGGGGTTATCACAACACTGAAGCTTTCTTT. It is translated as CASSLTGGYHNTEAFF.

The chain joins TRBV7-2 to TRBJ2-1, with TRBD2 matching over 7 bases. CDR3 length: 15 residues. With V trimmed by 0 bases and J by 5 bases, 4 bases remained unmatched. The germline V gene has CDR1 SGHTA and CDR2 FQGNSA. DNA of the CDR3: TGTGCCAGCAGCTTAGCGGGGAGGGAAAACAATGAGCAGTTCTTC. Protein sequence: CASSLAGRENNEQFF.

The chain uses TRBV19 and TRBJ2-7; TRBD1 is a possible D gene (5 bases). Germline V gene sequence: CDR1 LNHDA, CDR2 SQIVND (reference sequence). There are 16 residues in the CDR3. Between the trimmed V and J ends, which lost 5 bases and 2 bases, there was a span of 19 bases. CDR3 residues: CASSSYRSRKTYEQYF. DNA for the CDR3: TGTGCCAGTAGTTCGTACAGGAGCAGGAAGACCTACGAGCAGTACTTC.

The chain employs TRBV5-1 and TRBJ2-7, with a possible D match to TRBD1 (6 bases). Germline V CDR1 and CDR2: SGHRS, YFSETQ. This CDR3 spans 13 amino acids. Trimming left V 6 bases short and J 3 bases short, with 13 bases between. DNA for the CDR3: TGCGCCAGCACCGGGGACATATACTACGAGCAGTACTTC. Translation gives CASTGDIYYEQYF.

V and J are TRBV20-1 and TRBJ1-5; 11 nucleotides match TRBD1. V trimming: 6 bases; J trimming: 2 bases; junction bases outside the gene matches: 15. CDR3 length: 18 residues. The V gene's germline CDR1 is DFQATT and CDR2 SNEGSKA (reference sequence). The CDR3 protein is CSATVQGQGAGGNQPQHF. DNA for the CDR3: TGCAGTGCGACCGTTCAAGGACAGGGGGCTGGAGGCAATCAGCCCCAGCATTTT.

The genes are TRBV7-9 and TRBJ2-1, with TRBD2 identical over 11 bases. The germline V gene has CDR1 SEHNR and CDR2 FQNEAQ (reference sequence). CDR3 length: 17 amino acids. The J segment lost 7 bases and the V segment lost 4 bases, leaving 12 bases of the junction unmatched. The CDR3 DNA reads TGTGCCAGCAGCTCCCTTCCGGGACTAGCGGAGTTGAATGAGCAGTTCTTC. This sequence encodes CASSSLPGLAELNEQFF.

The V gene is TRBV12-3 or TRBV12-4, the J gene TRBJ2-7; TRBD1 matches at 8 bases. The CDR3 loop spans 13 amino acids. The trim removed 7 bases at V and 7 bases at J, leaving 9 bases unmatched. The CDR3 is CASTVRQGREQYF. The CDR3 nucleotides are TGTGCCAGCACCGTTCGACAGGGGCGTGAGCAGTACTTC.

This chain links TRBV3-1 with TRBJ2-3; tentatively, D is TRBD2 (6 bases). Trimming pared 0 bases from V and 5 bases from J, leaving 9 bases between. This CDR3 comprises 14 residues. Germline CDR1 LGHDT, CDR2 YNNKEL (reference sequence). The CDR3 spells CASSQELAVDTQYF. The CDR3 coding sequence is TGTGCCAGCAGCCAAGAACTAGCAGTAGATACGCAGTATTTT.

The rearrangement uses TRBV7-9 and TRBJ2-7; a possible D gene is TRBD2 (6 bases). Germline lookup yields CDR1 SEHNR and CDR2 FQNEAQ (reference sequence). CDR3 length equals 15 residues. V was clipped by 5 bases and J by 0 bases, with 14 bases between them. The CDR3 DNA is TGTGCCAGCAGCCCCCGCGGGGAGTCCTCCTACGAGCAGTACTTC. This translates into CASSPRGESSYEQYF.

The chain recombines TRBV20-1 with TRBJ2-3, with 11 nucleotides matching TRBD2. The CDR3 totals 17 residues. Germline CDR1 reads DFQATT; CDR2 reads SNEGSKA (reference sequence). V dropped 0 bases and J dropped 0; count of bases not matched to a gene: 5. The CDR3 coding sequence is TGCAGTGCTAGAGATAGTACTAGCGGGAGAAGCACAGATACGCAGTATTTT. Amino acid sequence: CSARDSTSGRSTDTQYF.

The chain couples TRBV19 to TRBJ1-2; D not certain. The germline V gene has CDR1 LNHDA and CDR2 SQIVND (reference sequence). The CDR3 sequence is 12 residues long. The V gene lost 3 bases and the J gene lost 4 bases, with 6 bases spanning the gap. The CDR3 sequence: CASSINSYGYTF. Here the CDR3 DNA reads TGTGCCAGTAGTATCAACAGCTATGGCTACACCTTC.

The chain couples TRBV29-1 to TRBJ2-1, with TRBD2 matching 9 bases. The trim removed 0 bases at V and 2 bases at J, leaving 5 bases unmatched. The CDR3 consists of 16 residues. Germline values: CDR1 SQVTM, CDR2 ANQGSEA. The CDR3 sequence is CSVEEGGGATYNEQFF. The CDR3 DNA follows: TGCAGCGTTGAAGAAGGCGGGGGGGCAACCTACAATGAGCAGTTCTTC.

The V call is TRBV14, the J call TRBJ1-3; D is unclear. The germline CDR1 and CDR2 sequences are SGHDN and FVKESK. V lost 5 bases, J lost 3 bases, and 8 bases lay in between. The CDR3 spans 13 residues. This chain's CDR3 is CASSAHFGNTIYF. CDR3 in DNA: TGTGCCAGCAGCGCCCATTTTGGAAACACCATATATTTT.

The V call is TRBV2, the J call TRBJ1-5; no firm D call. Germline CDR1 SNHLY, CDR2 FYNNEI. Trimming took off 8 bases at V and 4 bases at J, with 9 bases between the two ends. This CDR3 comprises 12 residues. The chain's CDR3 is CASGLGNQPQHF. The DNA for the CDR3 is TGTGCCAGCGGGTTGGGGAATCAGCCCCAGCATTTT.

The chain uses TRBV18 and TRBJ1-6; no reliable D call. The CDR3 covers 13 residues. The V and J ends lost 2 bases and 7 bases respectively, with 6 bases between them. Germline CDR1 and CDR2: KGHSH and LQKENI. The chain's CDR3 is CASSPEGNSPLHF. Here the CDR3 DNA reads TGTGCCAGCTCACCAGAAGGGAATTCACCCCTCCACTTT.

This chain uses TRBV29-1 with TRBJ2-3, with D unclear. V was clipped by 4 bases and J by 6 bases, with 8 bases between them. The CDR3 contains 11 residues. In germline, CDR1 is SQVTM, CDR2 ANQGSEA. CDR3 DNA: TGCAGCGTTGGTGGGATGGATACGCAGTATTTT. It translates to CSVGGMDTQYF.

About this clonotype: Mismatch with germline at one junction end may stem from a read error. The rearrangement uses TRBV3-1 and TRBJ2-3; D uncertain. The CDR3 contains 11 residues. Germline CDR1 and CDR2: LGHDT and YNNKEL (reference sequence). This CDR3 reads CASSQGSAPNF. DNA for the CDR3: TGTGCCAGCAGCCAAGGGTCGGCTCCAAATTTT.

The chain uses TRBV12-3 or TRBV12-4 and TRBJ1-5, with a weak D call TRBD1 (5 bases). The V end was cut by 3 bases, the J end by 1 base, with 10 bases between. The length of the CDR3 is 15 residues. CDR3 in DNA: TGTGCCAGCAGTTTTGAGGGGATCAGCAATCAGCCCCAGCATTTT. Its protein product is CASSFEGISNQPQHF.